This TCR beta chain came from a study of PD-L1 blockade in urothelial cancer. Across the whole study: The study recovered a median of roughly 150,000 T cells per blood sample.

Clones were sequenced by immunoSEQ multiplex PCR, and TCRdb holds only the in-frame ones, with some missing. The table lists 45,000 or so clones, 82% of them singletons. This CDR3 spans 15 amino acids. Unmatched junction bases numbered 8, after V lost 4 bases and J lost 3 bases. Germline values: CDR1 SGHNT, CDR2 YENEEA. Sequences were derived from PBMCs, sampled around atezolizumab (anti-PD-L1) treatment. The source is a man between 65 and 80 years old with urothelial cancer. The chain joins TRBV11-3 to TRBJ2-5, with 7 bases that match TRBD2. The CDR3 sequence is CASSSGLSGEETQYF. In nucleotides, the CDR3 is TGTGCCAGCAGCTCCGGACTAAGCGGGGAAGAGACCCAGTACTTC.